This T cell receptor (beta chain) was obtained from a study of regulatory T cells in long-lasting Graves disease. The time point denotes: persistent/refractory GD, antithyroid drugs over 5 years with positive TRAb. RNA extracted from PBMCs served as the sequencing template. The patients included were those that came from an endocrinology department in Xi'an, China. The V end was cut by 4 bases, the J end by 4 bases, with 11 bases between. The CDR3 totals 13 residues. In germline, CDR1 is KGHSH, CDR2 LQKENI. iRepertoire HTBI primers and Arm-PCR of CDR3 regions built TCR beta libraries. TCRdb passed the multiplex PCR reads through MiXCR, listing each CDR3 protein once. The repertoire holds around 340,000 distinct CDR3 sequences, with roughly 21% as singletons.

The chain employs TRBV18 and TRBJ2-7, with D perhaps assigned TRBD1 or TRBD2 (6 bases each). The sequencing used peripheral blood mononuclear cells (PBMCs), collected when the disease was refractory, from a patient treated with antithyroid drugs. The source of this sequence is a female donor with Graves disease. In nucleotides, the CDR3 is TGTGCCAGCTCACGGGGGGCGGAGTACGAGCAGTACTTC. Its translation is CASSRGAEYEQYF. The full variable domain, its missing parts supplied by reference TRBV18 and TRBJ2-7, is NAGVMQNPRHLVRRRGQEARLRCSPMKGHSHVYWYRQLPEEGLKFMVYLQKENIIDESGMPKERFSAEFPKEGPSILRIQQVVRGDSAAYFCASSRGAEYEQYFGPGTRLTVT.